What follows are 28 T cell receptor beta chains derived from one specimen sequenced in a study of blood T cell repertoires in COVID-19. The repertoire was sequenced with immunoSEQ multiplex PCR; TCRdb's copy has only in-frame clones and lacks some. The repertoire holds about 390,000 clones, with approximately 90% as singletons. Sequencing input: PBMCs or T cells enriched from blood (not recorded which). These receptors were obtained from a woman aged 50 to 65 who had recovered from COVID-19.

V gene TRBV28 combines with J gene TRBJ2-3; 8 bases line up with TRBD1. This CDR3 has 22 residues. Germline V lookup: CDR1 MDHEN, CDR2 SYDVKM. Trimming removed 0 bases from V and 1 base from J; junction bases left unmatched: 21. The chain's CDR3 is CASSLWRPPGTGAVEGTDTQYF. For the CDR3, the DNA is TGTGCCAGCAGTTTATGGAGGCCCCCCGGGACAGGAGCGGTTGAGGGCACAGATACGCAGTATTTT.

V gene TRBV5-1 combines with J gene TRBJ2-3; TRBD1 matches 8 bases. The germline CDR1 and CDR2 sequences are SGHRS and YFSETQ. This CDR3 is 15 amino acids long. J gave up 3 bases and V 1 base, and 4 bases lay outside the gene matches. The CDR3 is CASSLYTGGTDTQYF. The CDR3 bases are TGCGCCAGCAGCTTGTACACAGGGGGTACAGATACGCAGTATTTT.

The V call is TRBV3-1 (or the pseudogene TRBV3-2), the J call TRBJ1-3, with 7 bases lining up with TRBD1. CDR1 LGHDT and CDR2 YNNKEL come from the germline V gene (reference sequence). The CDR3 loop spans 16 amino acids. Trimming removed 5 bases from V and 4 bases from J; junction bases left unmatched: 11. CDR3 sequence reads: CASSETFHRGGNTIYF. The DNA for the CDR3 is TGTGCCAGCAGCGAGACGTTCCACAGGGGAGGAAACACCATATATTTT.

The rearrangement uses TRBV28 and TRBJ1-5; TRBD1 aligns across 7 bases. From germline, CDR1 is MDHEN and CDR2 SYDVKM. CDR3 size: 13 residues. The V gene end was trimmed by 6 bases and the J gene end by 3 bases; junction bases not matched to a gene: 2. The CDR3 DNA follows: TGTGCCAGCAGACAGGGGTACAATCAGCCCCAGCATTTT. Its translation is CASRQGYNQPQHF.

This chain uses TRBV29-1 with TRBJ1-2; TRBD1 agrees at 9 bases. The V and J ends lost 4 bases and 5 bases, in that order; junction bases with no gene match: 11. Germline V gene lookup returns CDR1 SQVTM and CDR2 ANQGSEA. This CDR3 comprises 15 residues. The DNA of the CDR3 is TGCAGCGTTGCGGGACAGGGACAACCCACATATGGCTACACCTTC. Encoded protein: CSVAGQGQPTYGYTF.

CDR3 amino acids: CASSPGGYRDPNYGYTF. CDR3 nucleotide sequence: TGTGCCAGCAGCCCAGGGGGATACAGGGACCCTAACTATGGCTACACCTTC. The rearrangement joins TRBV7-2 to TRBJ1-2, with TRBD1 matching 7 bases. The J segment lost 0 bases and the V segment lost 5 bases, leaving 12 bases of the junction unmatched. Germline assignment: CDR1 SGHTA and CDR2 FQGNSA. The CDR3 extends over 17 amino acids.

The chain is built from TRBV5-1 and TRBJ1-4; TRBD1 is a possible D gene (5 bases). Per germline, CDR1 SGHRS and CDR2 YFSETQ. The CDR3 is 17 amino acids. Trimming pared 2 bases from V and 4 bases from J, leaving 18 bases between. The CDR3 nucleotides read TGCGCCAGCAGCTTTGGGGGGACGGACGTTATTAATGAAAAACTGTTTTTT. As protein: CASSFGGTDVINEKLFF.

This clone was seen repeatedly, ten times or more. The J gene is TRBJ2-5, the V gene TRBV9; possible D gene TRBD2, 6 bases. Germline lookup yields CDR1 SGDLS and CDR2 YYNGEE. This CDR3 region has 14 residues. Between the trimmed V and J ends, which lost 1 base and 3 bases, there was a span of 10 bases. CDR3 nucleotide sequence: TGTGCCAGCAGCGTAAGTAGCGGTGAAGAGACCCAGTACTTC. Translation gives CASSVSSGEETQYF.

A remark on this clone: One junction end does not reproduce the germline sequence, and a read error may be involved. The chain has TRBV2 and TRBJ2-7, with a tentative D call TRBD2 (6 bases). The CDR3 has 13 residues. Looked up from germline, CDR1 is SNHLY and CDR2 is FYNNEI. The CDR3 reads CASIADGGFEQYF. The CDR3 DNA is TGTGCGAGCATAGCGGACGGTGGGTTCGAGCAGTACTTC.

The rearrangement uses TRBV27 and TRBJ1-6; D remains unclear. Germline V CDR1 and CDR2: MNHEY, SMNVEV (reference sequence). CDR3 length: 13 amino acids. The V end was cut by 7 bases, the J end by 2 bases, with 6 bases between. The CDR3 reads CASTQTYNSPLHF. In DNA form, the CDR3 reads TGTGCCAGCACGCAGACCTATAATTCACCCCTCCACTTT.

This clone was detected once. This chain links TRBV19 with TRBJ2-5, with D maybe TRBD1 (6 bases). CDR1 is LNHDA and CDR2 is SQIVND in the germline V gene (reference sequence). This CDR3 is built from 14 residues. V lost 7 bases and J lost 4, with 16 bases in between. The CDR3 loop is CASMPGGRRETQYF. The CDR3 bases are TGTGCCAGTATGCCTGGGGGCCGGCGAGAGACCCAGTACTTC.

J is TRBJ2-3 and V is TRBV4-1; 9 nucleotides match TRBD2. The CDR3 runs 15 residues. From germline, CDR1 is MGHRA and CDR2 YSYEKL. The V segment lost 4 bases and the J segment 1 base; nucleotides outside the gene matches: 3. The CDR3 DNA is TGCGCCAGCAGCCCCATAGCGGGGGGCACAGATACGCAGTATTTT. It translates to CASSPIAGGTDTQYF.

The J gene is TRBJ2-5, the V gene TRBV6-1; maybe TRBD2 (5 bases). The CDR3 runs to 15 residues. Per the germline V gene, CDR1 is MNHNS and CDR2 is SASEGT. Between the trimmed V and J ends, which lost 2 bases and 7 bases, there was a span of 17 bases. The CDR3 nucleotides are TGTGCCAGCAGTGAATGGAGTGGGGTTGAGGGGACCCAGTACTTC. Translated: CASSEWSGVEGTQYF.

V is TRBV28 and J is TRBJ2-7, with 8 bases fitting TRBD1. This CDR3 spans 16 amino acids. CDR1 and CDR2 (germline): MDHEN, SYDVKM. The trim removed 5 bases at V and 6 bases at J, leaving 15 bases unmatched. The CDR3 DNA follows: TGTGCCAGCAGTCCCCCGAGTTGGACAGGGTCTCTCGAGCAGTACTTC. Its protein is CASSPPSWTGSLEQYF.

This rearrangement joins TRBV5-6 to TRBJ1-2; no definite D call. The CDR3 spans 13 residues. Germline V gene data show CDR1 as SGHDT and CDR2 as YYEEEE. V shed 4 bases and J shed 3 bases, with 10 bases lying between them. The DNA of the CDR3 is TGTGCCAGCAGCCGCCGACGGGACTATGGCTACACCTTC. This gives the protein CASSRRRDYGYTF.

V and J are TRBV7-6 and TRBJ1-6; D uncertain. Germline V gene lookup returns CDR1 SGHVS and CDR2 FNYEAQ. The CDR3 length is 16 residues. V was pared by 0 bases and J by 0 bases, with 6 bases between. The CDR3 loop reads CASSLASTSYNSPLHF. The CDR3 region has the DNA TGTGCCAGCAGCTTAGCTAGTACCTCCTATAATTCACCCCTCCACTTT.

V usage is TRBV3-1 (or the pseudogene TRBV3-2) and J usage is TRBJ1-6; D remains unclear. V was shortened by 4 bases and J by 5 bases, with 15 bases between the two germline ends. The CDR3 spans 16 residues. CDR1 LGHDT and CDR2 YNNKEL come from the germline V gene (reference sequence). The CDR3 nucleotides read TGTGCCAGCAGCCTCCCCGGACTGGGAAATAATTCACCCCTCCACTTT. This gives the protein CASSLPGLGNNSPLHF.

This clone was found once. The rearrangement links TRBV3-1 (or the pseudogene TRBV3-2) to TRBJ1-3; D is unresolved. Trimming removed 7 bases at V and 0 bases at J, with 10 bases between. This CDR3 spans 14 amino acids. The germline V gene has CDR1 LGHDT and CDR2 YNNKEL (reference sequence). Here the CDR3 DNA reads TGTGCCAGCACCACGCGGGGCTCTGGAAACACCATATATTTT. It yields the protein CASTTRGSGNTIYF.

The chain uses TRBV28 and TRBJ1-3; D gene ambiguous. The CDR3 is 12 residues long. Looked up from germline, CDR1 is MDHEN and CDR2 is SYDVKM. Trimming cost V 6 bases and J 4 bases, with 7 bases left between them. The DNA for the CDR3 is TGTGCCAGCAGCCCTCCCGGAAACACCATATATTTT. Translated, it gives CASSPPGNTIYF. The full variable domain, its missing parts supplied by reference TRBV28 and TRBJ1-3, is DVKVTQSSRYLVKRTGEKVFLECVQDMDHENMFWYRQDPGLGLRLIYFSYDVKMKEKGDIPEGYSVSREKKERFSLILESASTNQTSMYLCASSPPGNTIYFGEGSWLTVV.

The rearrangement links TRBV2 to TRBJ1-6; maybe TRBD1 (5 bases). This CDR3 spans 15 amino acids. The germline gives CDR1 SNHLY, CDR2 FYNNEI. V was shortened by 7 bases and J by 6 bases, with 16 bases between the two germline ends. The CDR3, as DNA: TGTGCCAGCAAGGGGTCTGTCAGTCTTAATTCACCCCTCCACTTT. Translation: CASKGSVSLNSPLHF.

This clone was seen only a few times. The chain is built from TRBV5-1 and TRBJ1-2; TRBD1 is a possible D gene (5 bases). Germline V gene sequence: CDR1 SGHRS, CDR2 YFSETQ. V dropped 3 bases and J dropped 2 bases, with 14 bases sitting between them. The CDR3 covers 15 residues. This chain's CDR3 is CASSSGGVLNYGYTF. In nucleotides, the CDR3 is TGCGCCAGCAGCTCCGGGGGGGTTTTAAACTATGGCTACACCTTC.

The V and J genes are TRBV7-9 and TRBJ1-3; maybe TRBD1 (5 bases). Trimming removed 2 bases from V and 0 bases from J, with 8 bases in between. The CDR3 covers 15 residues. Germline V gene sequence: CDR1 SEHNR, CDR2 FQNEAQ (reference sequence). The CDR3 sequence is CASSLIRDSGNTIYF. In DNA, the CDR3 is TGTGCCAGCAGCTTAATCAGGGACTCTGGAAACACCATATATTTT.

This chain connects TRBV19 to TRBJ1-1, with a weak D call TRBD1 (5 bases). Between the trimmed V and J ends, which lost 1 base and 2 bases, there was a span of 11 bases. The CDR3 is 15 residues long. CDR1 LNHDA and CDR2 SQIVND come from the germline V gene (reference sequence). CDR3 nucleotide sequence: TGTGCCAGTAGTATAGGCTGGACACCCAACACTGAAGCTTTCTTT. Its translation is CASSIGWTPNTEAFF.

This chain connects TRBV5-6 to TRBJ2-2, with D perhaps TRBD1 (6 bases). Germline CDR1 is SGHDT and CDR2 is YYEEEE. The ends were cut back, 4 bases at V and 4 bases at J, with 14 bases in the middle. The length of the CDR3 is 15 residues. The CDR3 bases are TGTGCCAGCAGCCTCCCGGGACAAGTCACCGGGGAGCTGTTTTTT. This gives the protein CASSLPGQVTGELFF.

The chain recombines TRBV29-1 with TRBJ2-2; D possibly corresponds to TRBD2 (7 bases). The germline V and J ends were trimmed by 5 bases and 10 bases, with 11 bases remaining between them. The CDR3 extends over 11 amino acids. From germline, CDR1 is SQVTM and CDR2 ANQGSEA. The CDR3 nucleotides are TGCAGCGTTTCGGGGGGCGAGGAGCTGTTTTTT. Translating it yields CSVSGGEELFF.

The chain links TRBV15 to TRBJ1-2; 7 bases are shared with TRBD1. Germline CDR1 reads LNHNV; CDR2 reads YYDKDF (reference sequence). CDR3 length: 13 amino acids. V shed 4 bases and J 6 bases; nucleotides not matched to a gene: 5. The CDR3 region is CATSNDRANGYTF. CDR3 in DNA: TGTGCCACCAGCAACGACAGGGCGAATGGCTACACCTTC.

The J gene is TRBJ2-3, the V gene TRBV2; D might be TRBD2 (5 bases). This CDR3 region has 14 residues. Germline V lookup: CDR1 SNHLY, CDR2 FYNNEI. Between the trimmed V and J ends, which lost 5 bases and 7 bases, there was a span of 16 bases. The CDR3 DNA follows: TGTGCCAGCAGTCCTCTTAGATCGGGAAATACGCAGTATTTT. Translating it yields CASSPLRSGNTQYF. Using reference TRBV2 and TRBJ2-3 for the parts outside the CDR3, the full variable domain is EPEVTQTPSHQVTQMGQEVILRCVPISNHLYFYWYRQILGQKVEFLVSFYNNEISEKSEIFDDQFSVERPDGSNFTLKIRSTKLEDSAMYFCASSPLRSGNTQYFGPGTRLTVL.

The chain combines TRBV24-1 with TRBJ2-4, with D tentatively TRBD1 (6 bases). V gave up 9 bases and J gave up 1 base, with 27 bases separating them. The CDR3 has 19 residues. Per the germline V gene, CDR1 is KGHDR and CDR2 is SFDVKD. The DNA for the CDR3 is TGTGCCACCTCAGCCCGGGACACGTCTACCCCGGGGGCCAAAAACATTCAGTACTTC. This translates into CATSARDTSTPGAKNIQYF.